The 23 T cell receptor beta chains below come from one sample, sequenced in a study of immune cell composition in non-small cell lung cancer. Measured with immunoSEQ multiplex PCR; TCRdb has only the in-frame clones, and not every one. The sample records more than 15,000 clones, over 65% being singletons. Normal lung was taken at the farthest possible site, at least 3 cm from tumour. This same sample was also part of a study on CD4 T cells in lung cancer.

The specimen sequenced was non-adjacent lung tissue. These receptors all come from a human donor with non-small cell lung cancer.

The rearrangement joins TRBV7-6 to TRBJ2-7, with a weak D call TRBD2 (5 bases). The V end was cut by 4 bases, the J end by 6 bases, with 13 bases between. This CDR3 spans 13 amino acids. Per the germline V gene, CDR1 is SGHVS and CDR2 is FNYEAQ. The CDR3 DNA reads as TGTGCCAGCAGCTCGGACTCCAATTCCGAGCAGTACTTC. This sequence encodes CASSSDSNSEQYF.

The chain has TRBV5-1 and TRBJ2-5; 8 nucleotides align to TRBD2. The germline V gene has CDR1 SGHRS and CDR2 YFSETQ. This CDR3 region has 15 residues. V lost 4 bases, J lost 5 bases, and 10 bases stayed unmatched. CDR3 sequence: CASSPGGLEGETQYF. CDR3 nucleotide sequence: TGCGCCAGCAGCCCGGGGGGACTAGAAGGTGAGACCCAGTACTTC.

V and J are TRBV5-4 and TRBJ2-5, with 8 positions matching TRBD1. The CDR3 length is 13 residues. Looked up from germline, CDR1 is SGHNT and CDR2 is YYREEE (reference sequence). Trimming at V came to 0 bases and at J to 5 bases, leaving 0 bases not matched to a gene. The CDR3 protein is CASSLDRGETQYF. In nucleotides, the CDR3 is TGTGCCAGCAGCTTGGACAGGGGGGAGACCCAGTACTTC.

The rearrangement uses TRBV7-9 and TRBJ1-3; D gene unclear. Trimming cost V 5 bases and J 0 bases, with 14 bases left between them. CDR3 length: 16 amino acids. CDR1 SEHNR and CDR2 FQNEAQ come from the germline V gene (reference sequence). CDR3 amino acids: CASSLGGRSSGNTIYF. DNA of the CDR3: TGTGCCAGCAGCCTCGGTGGCAGATCCTCTGGAAACACCATATATTTT.

V usage is TRBV11-3 and J usage is TRBJ2-5; TRBD1 aligns across 8 bases. CDR1 is SGHNT, CDR2 YENEEA, per germline. This CDR3 contains 15 residues. The V gene end was trimmed by 5 bases and the J gene end by 2 bases; junction bases not matched to a gene: 7. CDR3 coding DNA: TGTGCCAGCAGCCTCGGACAGGGTCTTCAAGAGACCCAGTACTTC. It encodes CASSLGQGLQETQYF.

J is TRBJ2-5 and V is TRBV19; TRBD1 might be the D (5 bases). V was cut by 7 bases and J by 4 bases, with 28 bases left in between. This CDR3 region has 18 residues. CDR1 is LNHDA, CDR2 SQIVND, per germline (reference sequence). This CDR3 is CASTERPLKTASGETQYF. The CDR3 region has the DNA TGTGCCAGTACCGAGCGCCCTCTTAAGACAGCATCGGGAGAGACCCAGTACTTC.

The chain uses TRBV6-5 and TRBJ2-7; 9 bases align to TRBD1. V was pared by 2 bases and J by 5 bases, with 10 bases of the junction left unmatched. From germline, CDR1 is MNHEY and CDR2 SVGAGI. This CDR3 is built from 16 residues. The DNA for the CDR3 is TGTGCCAGCAGTTACGGGGCCGGGACAGGGCAAAACGAGCAGTACTTC. This codes for CASSYGAGTGQNEQYF.

V usage is TRBV6-1 and J usage is TRBJ1-6, with D maybe TRBD1 (6 bases). V was cut by 4 bases and J by 5 bases, with 9 bases left in between. CDR1 is MNHNS, CDR2 SASEGT, per germline. The CDR3 spans 14 residues. CDR3 DNA sequence: TGTGCCAGCAGTGCAGGGACACATAATTCACCCCTCCACTTT. This gives the protein CASSAGTHNSPLHF.

The rearrangement uses TRBV28 and TRBJ2-5; no clear D gene. The CDR3 spans 14 residues. Per germline, CDR1 MDHEN and CDR2 SYDVKM. V was trimmed by 3 bases and J by 2 bases, leaving 10 bases between them. This CDR3 is CASSLLGPQETQYF. The CDR3 DNA sequence: TGTGCCAGCAGTTTGTTGGGTCCTCAAGAGACCCAGTACTTC.

This rearrangement joins TRBV9 to TRBJ1-4, with TRBD1 matching over 11 bases. J gave up 7 bases and V 3 bases, and 2 bases lay outside the gene matches. The CDR3 runs 14 residues. Per the germline V gene, CDR1 is SGDLS and CDR2 is YYNGEE. The CDR3 sequence is CASSADRGREKLFF. In DNA form, the CDR3 reads TGTGCCAGCAGCGCGGACAGGGGGCGTGAAAAACTGTTTTTT.

The chain has TRBV2 and TRBJ2-2; tentatively, D is TRBD2 (5 bases). The CDR3 spans 15 residues. Looked up from germline, CDR1 is SNHLY and CDR2 is FYNNEI. V was pared by 7 bases and J by 2 bases, with 14 bases between. In DNA, the CDR3 is TGTGCCAGCACTCAACAGCGGAGTAACACCGGGGAGCTGTTTTTT. It translates to CASTQQRSNTGELFF.

This clone has just one count. The chain uses TRBV7-9 and TRBJ2-3; weak D call: TRBD2 (5 bases). V lost 5 bases and J 0 bases, leaving 9 bases between the germline ends. The CDR3 has 14 amino acids. Per germline, CDR1 SEHNR and CDR2 FQNEAQ (reference sequence). CDR3 sequence reads: CASSESGSTDTQYF. CDR3 sequence (DNA): TGTGCCAGCAGCGAGAGCGGTAGCACAGATACGCAGTATTTT.

The chain links TRBV6-1 to TRBJ2-3, with D perhaps TRBD1 or TRBD2 (6 bases each). V dropped 4 bases and J dropped 0 bases, with 20 bases sitting between them. From germline, CDR1 is MNHNS and CDR2 SASEGT. This CDR3 comprises 18 residues. CDR3 sequence (DNA): TGTGCCAGCAGTGTACAGGGACTGTCCTCCGTTAGCACAGATACGCAGTATTTT. This translates into CASSVQGLSSVSTDTQYF.

The V call is TRBV11-3, the J call TRBJ1-3; D is unresolved. The CDR3 loop spans 12 amino acids. Germline CDR1 SGHNT, CDR2 YENEEA. V shed 5 bases and J shed 0 bases, with 2 bases lying between them. The CDR3 DNA sequence: TGTGCCAGCAGCATCTCTGGAAACACCATATATTTT. Amino acid sequence: CASSISGNTIYF.

This clone was seen a single time. Other DNA sequences in this sample translate to the same CDR3. V and J are TRBV9 and TRBJ1-2, with TRBD1 identical over 9 bases. Losses at the gene ends were 2 bases for V and 2 bases for J; bases not matched to a gene: 4. Germline V gene data show CDR1 as SGDLS and CDR2 as YYNGEE. The CDR3 length is 15 residues. CDR3 bases: TGTGCCAGCAGCGTCGGGACAGGGCCCAACTATGGCTACACCTTC. This translates into CASSVGTGPNYGYTF.

This clone was detected only once. The chain is built from TRBV4-2 and TRBJ1-2; 7 positions match TRBD1. V dropped 1 base and J dropped 1; count of bases not matched to a gene: 3. The CDR3 spans 15 residues. Per germline, CDR1 LGHNA and CDR2 YNFKEQ. DNA of the CDR3: TGTGCCAGCAGCCAAGCGGGACAGCTTAACTATGGCTACACCTTC. Translated: CASSQAGQLNYGYTF.

The CDR3 here is CASSLEGVGGRWTEAFF. The CDR3 DNA sequence: TGTGCCAGCAGCTTGGAAGGCGTCGGGGGGCGCTGGACTGAAGCTTTCTTT. This chain uses TRBV5-4 with TRBJ1-1, with a tentative D call TRBD1 (6 bases). Trimming stripped 0 bases from V and 5 bases from J, with 20 bases between. CDR1 SGHNT and CDR2 YYREEE come from the germline V gene (reference sequence). There are 17 residues in the CDR3.

This clone was recorded only once. The chain combines TRBV7-8 with TRBJ2-3; D is tentatively TRBD1 or TRBD2 (6 bases each). Germline loops: CDR1 SGHVS, CDR2 FQNEAQ. The CDR3 runs to 14 residues. The CDR3 region has the DNA TGTGCTTCACGGAGGGGGGCCAGCACAGATACGCAGTATTTT. This translates into CASRRGASTDTQYF. The variable domain in full, completed from reference TRBV7-8 and TRBJ2-3, reads GAGVSQSPRYKVAKRGQDVALRCDPISGHVSLFWYQQALGQGPEFLTYFQNEAQLDKSGLPSDRFFAERPEGSVSTLKIQRTQQEDSAVYLCASRRGASTDTQYFGPGTRLTVL.

The table lists this clone with a few counts. The chain couples TRBV7-9 to TRBJ1-1; 12 bases are a match to TRBD1. The germline CDR1 and CDR2 sequences are SEHNR and FQNEAQ (reference sequence). The CDR3 length is 16 residues. V shed 5 bases, J shed 4 bases, and the junction held 8 bases outside the gene matches. The CDR3 is CASSPGQGASGTEAFF. CDR3 coding DNA: TGTGCCAGCAGCCCGGGACAGGGGGCTTCAGGCACTGAAGCTTTCTTT.

This clone was recorded once. V is TRBV7-9 and J is TRBJ2-1, with D possibly being TRBD2 (6 bases). The V gene lost 0 bases and the J gene lost 5 bases, with 8 bases spanning the gap. The CDR3 runs 14 residues. Germline values: CDR1 SEHNR, CDR2 FQNEAQ (reference sequence). CDR3 nucleotides: TGTGCCAGCAGCTTAGCCGGGAGAGACAATGAGCAGTTCTTC. It translates to CASSLAGRDNEQFF.

The chain's CDR3 is CASSPGQGSYNEQFF. The CDR3 DNA sequence: TGCGCCAGCAGCCCTGGACAGGGTTCCTACAATGAGCAGTTCTTC. This sequence joins TRBV5-1 and TRBJ2-1, with 8 nucleotides matching TRBD1. The CDR3 is made up of 15 amino acids. V was clipped by 4 bases and J by 1 base; unmatched bases: 4. CDR1 and CDR2 (germline): SGHRS, YFSETQ.

This chain joins TRBV7-9 and TRBJ1-5; D might be TRBD1 (5 bases). Germline assignment: CDR1 SEHNR and CDR2 FQNEAQ (reference sequence). V was cut by 4 bases and J by 2 bases, with 12 bases left in between. The CDR3 is made up of 15 amino acids. The CDR3 sequence is CASSSSGGGNQPQHF. In nucleotides, the CDR3 is TGTGCCAGCAGCTCATCGGGGGGAGGCAATCAGCCCCAGCATTTT. The complete variable domain, with remaining parts taken from reference TRBV7-9 and TRBJ1-5, reads DTGVSQNPRHKITKRGQNVTFRCDPISEHNRLYWYRQTLGQGPEFLTYFQNEAQLEKSRLLSDRFSAERPKGSFSTLEIQRTEQGDSAMYLCASSSSGGGNQPQHFGDGTRLSIL.

This clone appeared once. The chain has TRBV6-1 and TRBJ2-2, with 8 bases aligning to TRBD2. Trimming removed 5 bases from V and 7 bases from J; junction bases left unmatched: 9. CDR1 is MNHNS and CDR2 is SASEGT in the germline V gene. CDR3 length equals 15 residues. The CDR3 bases are TGTGCCAGCAGTACTAGCGGCCCGGACGGCGGGGAGCTGTTTTTT. Its protein product is CASSTSGPDGGELFF.